This TCR beta chain was profiled in a study of T cells after yellow fever vaccination. Germline V lookup: CDR1 MGHDK, CDR2 SYGVNS. With 1 base removed from V and 5 bases from J, the gap between germline ends came to 15 bases. CDR3 length: 15 residues. TCRdb reanalysed the 5' RACE reads using MiXCR and keeps one entry per CDR3 protein. The sample has 200,000 to 250,000 distinct CDR3 sequences, 6.9% seen once; the top ten hold about 0.85%. This receptor was identified in a man aged 25-40 years who received the YFV17D yellow fever vaccine. The sequencing here drew on CD4+ T cells sorted from PBMCs, taken 15 days after the yellow fever booster vaccination. The V and J genes are TRBV25-1 and TRBJ2-7; perhaps TRBD1 as D (5 bases). The CDR3 is CASSELGSGIHEQYF. The CDR3 coding sequence is TGTGCCAGCAGTGAATTGGGTTCAGGGATCCACGAGCAGTACTTC.